These T cell receptor beta chains were read from a single sample in a study of blood T cells in healthy people across ages. A single record per CDR3 protein comes from TCRdb applying MiXCR to the 5' RACE reads. Among approximately 1.5 million distinct CDR3 sequences, roughly 43% were seen once, and the ten largest hold about 4%. The sequencing sample was made of blood. These receptors were taken from a woman aged 18-29 years in good health. Both conserved end residues are part of each CDR3. The D gene is left open where the match is weak. Size is omitted from some rows. Given values are once, few, many or a class for expanded clones.

j_call: TRBJ2-1
v_call: TRBV15
d_call: -
clone_size: -
cdr3_aa: CATSSFRDKAYKEQFF
cdr3_nt: TGTGCCACCAGCAGCTTCCGGGACAAGGCCTACAAGGAGCAGTTCTTC

j_call: TRBJ2-7
v_call: TRBV19
d_call: TRBD2
clone_size: few
cdr3_aa: CASSGTSGRDEQYF
cdr3_nt: TGTGCCAGTAGTGGAACTAGCGGGAGGGACGAGCAGTACTTC

j_call: TRBJ1-4
v_call: TRBV5-1
d_call: TRBD1
clone_size: few
cdr3_aa: CASSLMGTGHEKLFF
cdr3_nt: TGCGCCAGCAGCTTGATGGGGACAGGGCATGAAAAACTGTTTTTT

j_call: TRBJ1-1
v_call: TRBV15
d_call: TRBD1
clone_size: -
cdr3_aa: CATSRYGTGDTEAFF
cdr3_nt: TGTGCCACCAGCCGTTACGGGACAGGGGACACTGAAGCTTTCTTT

j_call: TRBJ1-2
v_call: TRBV9
d_call: TRBD1
clone_size: few
cdr3_aa: CASSGTGALNYGYTF
cdr3_nt: TGTGCCAGCAGCGGAACAGGGGCCCTAAACTATGGCTACACCTTC

j_call: TRBJ1-1
v_call: TRBV27
d_call: -
clone_size: -
cdr3_aa: CASSPVQTANTEAFF
cdr3_nt: TGTGCCAGCAGTCCCGTCCAAACAGCGAACACTGAAGCTTTCTTT

j_call: TRBJ2-5
v_call: TRBV6-5
d_call: -
clone_size: few
cdr3_aa: CASSYSNGETQYF
cdr3_nt: TGTGCCAGCAGTTACTCGAATGGGGAGACCCAGTACTTC

j_call: TRBJ2-5
v_call: TRBV7-2
d_call: TRBD2
clone_size: -
cdr3_aa: CASSLVGTSGSGEQYF
cdr3_nt: TGTGCCAGCAGCTTAGTGGGGACTAGCGGGAGCGGTGAGCAGTACTTC

j_call: TRBJ1-6
v_call: TRBV4-2
d_call: -
clone_size: few
cdr3_aa: CASSQSASSYNSPLHF
cdr3_nt: TGTGCCAGCAGCCAATCGGCGAGCTCCTATAATTCACCCCTCCACTTT

j_call: TRBJ2-7
v_call: TRBV19
d_call: TRBD2
clone_size: -
cdr3_aa: CASTSGSGEQYF
cdr3_nt: TGTGCCAGTACTAGCGGGAGTGGCGAGCAGTACTTC

j_call: TRBJ2-3
v_call: TRBV4-1
d_call: -
clone_size: -
cdr3_aa: CASSQVIRLRDTQYF
cdr3_nt: TGCGCCAGCAGCCAAGTAATACGGTTGAGAGATACGCAGTATTTT

j_call: TRBJ1-2
v_call: TRBV6-1
d_call: -
clone_size: -
cdr3_aa: CASSEATDSYGYTF
cdr3_nt: TGTGCCAGCAGTGAAGCGACAGACAGCTATGGCTACACCTTC

j_call: TRBJ2-7
v_call: TRBV5-1
d_call: TRBD1
clone_size: -
cdr3_aa: CASSLVTGLSYEQYF
cdr3_nt: TGCGCCAGCAGCTTGGTGACAGGGCTATCCTACGAGCAGTACTTC

j_call: TRBJ2-7
v_call: TRBV10-3
d_call: TRBD2
clone_size: many
cdr3_aa: CAIKLAGETYEQYF
cdr3_nt: TGTGCCATCAAGTTAGCGGGGGAAACCTACGAGCAGTACTTC

j_call: TRBJ2-7
v_call: TRBV3-1
d_call: -
clone_size: -
cdr3_aa: CASRPIFYNEQYF
cdr3_nt: TGTGCCAGCAGACCTATTTTCTACAATGAGCAGTACTTC

j_call: TRBJ2-5
v_call: TRBV11-2
d_call: TRBD2
clone_size: -
cdr3_aa: CASSQLLANQETQYF
cdr3_nt: TGTGCCAGCAGCCAACTACTAGCGAACCAAGAGACCCAGTACTTC

j_call: TRBJ2-1
v_call: TRBV4-3
d_call: -
clone_size: -
cdr3_aa: CASSQEGLSSSSYNEQFF
cdr3_nt: TGCGCCAGCAGCCAAGAGGGTCTATCTAGCTCCTCCTACAATGAGCAGTTCTTC

j_call: TRBJ1-1
v_call: TRBV6-2/TRBV6-3
d_call: -
clone_size: -
cdr3_aa: CASGNRGHANTEAFF
cdr3_nt: TGTGCCAGCGGAAATCGGGGGCACGCAAACACTGAAGCTTTCTTT

j_call: TRBJ1-1
v_call: TRBV30
d_call: -
clone_size: -
cdr3_aa: CAGAGKAFF
cdr3_nt: TGTGCCGGAGCGGGAAAAGCTTTCTTT

j_call: TRBJ1-3
v_call: TRBV5-1
d_call: TRBD1
clone_size: once
cdr3_aa: CASSFNRGMTGNTIYF
cdr3_nt: TGCGCCAGCAGCTTCAACAGGGGAATGACTGGAAACACCATATATTTT

j_call: TRBJ1-1
v_call: TRBV29-1
d_call: -
clone_size: few
cdr3_aa: CSVGGSGDRAFF
cdr3_nt: TGCAGCGTCGGGGGGTCCGGGGATCGGGCTTTCTTT

j_call: TRBJ2-7
v_call: TRBV28
d_call: -
clone_size: -
cdr3_aa: CASSLFSPFYEQYF
cdr3_nt: TGTGCCAGCAGTTTATTCTCCCCCTTTTACGAGCAGTACTTC

j_call: TRBJ1-5
v_call: TRBV3-1
d_call: TRBD1
clone_size: -
cdr3_aa: CASSHRGSRQPQHF
cdr3_nt: TGTGCCAGCAGCCACAGGGGGTCACGACAGCCCCAGCATTTT